The 28 T cell receptor beta chains listed next were all sequenced from one sample in a study of blood T cell repertoires in COVID-19. The protocol was immunoSEQ multiplex PCR, while the TCRdb copy is restricted to in-frame clones and leaves out a portion. The sample consists of about 270,000 clones, roughly 84% of them appearing once. The sequenced sample consisted of peripheral blood. The receptors were sampled from a human donor with COVID-19, enrolled during active disease. The donor label of this sample is uncertain.

The chain uses TRBV5-1 and TRBJ2-5; 7 nucleotides match TRBD1. Trimming cost V 1 base and J 2 bases; bases outside gene matches: 5. CDR3 length: 15 residues. In germline, CDR1 is SGHRS, CDR2 YFSETQ. CDR3 bases: TGCGCCAGCAGCTTGACAGGGGACCCACAAGAGACCCAGTACTTC. Amino acids: CASSLTGDPQETQYF.

V usage is TRBV7-9 and J usage is TRBJ1-2; D unclear. The CDR3 runs 13 residues. The germline V gene encodes CDR1 SEHNR and CDR2 FQNEAQ (reference sequence). The ends were cut back, 2 bases at V and 5 bases at J, with 9 bases in the middle. The CDR3 is CASSLSRGYGYTF. The CDR3 DNA sequence: TGTGCCAGCAGCTTATCAAGAGGTTATGGCTACACCTTC.

The V call is TRBV5-8, the J call TRBJ1-6; TRBD1 might be the D (5 bases). This CDR3 is built from 15 residues. V gave up 4 bases and J gave up 7 bases, with 15 bases separating them. CDR1 is SGHTS, CDR2 YDEGEE, per germline. CDR3: CASSVGGTFNSPLHF. For the CDR3, the DNA is TGTGCCAGCAGCGTAGGCGGGACGTTCAATTCACCCCTCCACTTT.

The chain couples TRBV25-1 to TRBJ2-1; TRBD1 might be the D (6 bases). CDR1 and CDR2 from the germline V gene are MGHDK and SYGVNS. V lost 4 bases, J lost 7 bases, and 17 bases lay in between. This CDR3 has 15 residues. CDR3: CASSGVGLRGNEQFF. The CDR3 nucleotides read TGTGCCAGCAGTGGGGTGGGGCTTAGGGGGAATGAGCAGTTCTTC. Full variable domain (rest looked up from reference TRBV25-1 and TRBJ2-1): EADIYQTPRYLVIGTGKKITLECSQTMGHDKMYWYQQDPGMELHLIHYSYGVNSTEKGDLSSESTVSRIRTEHFPLTLESARPSHTSQYLCASSGVGLRGNEQFFGPGTRLTVL.

The chain links TRBV5-1 to TRBJ1-2, with 7 bases lining up with TRBD1. Trimming took 2 bases from V and 5 from J; bases not matched to a gene: 3. The length of the CDR3 is 13 residues. Germline V gene data show CDR1 as SGHRS and CDR2 as YFSETQ. CDR3 protein: CASSLGGAYGYTF. In nucleotides, the CDR3 is TGCGCCAGCAGCTTAGGGGGCGCGTATGGCTACACCTTC.

This chain uses TRBV15 with TRBJ2-1; 8 bases match TRBD2. The CDR3 loop spans 15 amino acids. Germline CDR1 is LNHNV and CDR2 is YYDKDF (reference sequence). V trimming: 5 bases; J trimming: 7 bases; junction bases outside the gene matches: 10. CDR3: CATSSGAGGGNEQFF. The CDR3 DNA reads as TGTGCCACCAGCTCAGGGGCGGGAGGCGGGAATGAGCAGTTCTTC.

V usage is TRBV21-1 and J usage is TRBJ1-4; TRBD1 is taken as the D call from the table, unchecked against the DNA. TRBV21-1 is termed a pseudogene. The CDR3 runs to 15 residues. CDR3 sequence: CASSQGWASNEKLFF. Here the CDR3 DNA reads TGTGCCAGCAGCCAAGGGTGGGCCTCTAATGAAAAACTGTTTTTT.

Only a few counts were recorded for this clone. This chain's CDR3 is CASSSPTSVEAPYEQYF. CDR3 nucleotides: TGTGCCAGCAGCTCTCCCACTAGCGTCGAGGCCCCTTACGAGCAGTACTTC. This chain uses TRBV7-3 with TRBJ2-7, with 7 bases lining up with TRBD2. V was pared by 4 bases and J by 4 bases, with 16 bases of the junction left unmatched. There are 17 residues in the CDR3. Germline-derived CDR1 and CDR2 are SGHTA and FQGTGA.

V is TRBV18 and J is TRBJ2-5; 8 bases align to TRBD2. The CDR3 extends over 16 amino acids. V was pared by 3 bases and J by 2 bases, with 8 bases of the junction left unmatched. The germline CDR1 and CDR2 sequences are KGHSH and LQKENI. CDR3: CASSPPSSGPQETQYF. The CDR3 region has the DNA TGTGCCAGCTCACCCCCATCTAGCGGGCCACAAGAGACCCAGTACTTC.

This clone has a handful of counts. The CDR3 loop is CASSPGQGPMNTEAFF. For the CDR3, the DNA is TGTGCCAGCAGTCCCGGACAGGGGCCTATGAACACTGAAGCTTTCTTT. The genes are TRBV6-2 or TRBV6-3 and TRBJ1-1, with 9 bases lining up with TRBD1. The germline gives CDR1 MNHEY, CDR2 SVGEGT. CDR3 length equals 16 residues. V was clipped by 5 bases and J by 0 bases; unmatched bases: 7.

This CDR3 reads CASSLVGSGAWETQYF. The DNA for the CDR3 is TGTGCCAGCAGCTTAGTTGGGAGCGGAGCCTGGGAGACCCAGTACTTC. This chain links TRBV7-6 with TRBJ2-5, with D possibly being TRBD2 (5 bases). This CDR3 comprises 16 residues. Germline CDR1 reads SGHVS; CDR2 reads FNYEAQ. The germline V and J ends were trimmed by 1 base and 5 bases, with 17 bases remaining between them.

V is TRBV12-5 and J is TRBJ2-1; 8 nucleotides line up with TRBD2. After removal of 7 bases from V and 6 bases from J, the junction contained 8 bases not matched to a gene. CDR3 length equals 14 residues. CDR1 and CDR2 (germline): LGHNT, FRNRAP. The CDR3 protein is CASAGSAGGNEQFF. The CDR3, as DNA: TGTGCTAGTGCTGGGTCGGCGGGAGGCAATGAGCAGTTCTTC. The full variable domain, completed using reference TRBV12-5 and TRBJ2-1, is DARVTQTPRHKVTEMGQEVTMRCQPILGHNTVFWYRQTMMQGLELLAYFRNRAPLDDSGMPKDRFSAEMPDATLATLKIQPSEPRDSAVYFCASAGSAGGNEQFFGPGTRLTVL.

V gene TRBV19 combines with J gene TRBJ2-3; D gene uncertain. CDR1 and CDR2 (germline): LNHDA, SQIVND (reference sequence). Trimming removed 3 bases from V and 4 bases from J, with 11 bases in between. There are 14 residues in the CDR3. The CDR3 nucleotides are TGTGCCAGTAGTATTGCAGTACAGTCAGATACGCAGTATTTT. Translated, it gives CASSIAVQSDTQYF.

J is TRBJ2-7 and V is TRBV27, with 13 bases lining up with TRBD2. Losses at the gene ends were 4 bases for V and 7 bases for J; bases not matched to a gene: 10. Germline values: CDR1 MNHEY, CDR2 SMNVEV (reference sequence). The CDR3 runs to 16 residues. CDR3 sequence reads: CASSSTTSGRNGEQYF. As DNA, the CDR3 is TGTGCCAGCAGTTCCACGACTAGCGGGAGGAATGGGGAGCAGTACTTC.

V and J are TRBV3-1 (or the pseudogene TRBV3-2) and TRBJ2-7, with TRBD2 matching 11 bases. CDR3 length: 17 amino acids. V trimming: 1 base; J trimming: 3 bases; junction bases outside the gene matches: 8. Germline values: CDR1 LGHDT, CDR2 YNNKEL (reference sequence). As DNA, the CDR3 is TGTGCCAGCAGCCAAGCTTACTCCGGGACTAGCGGCTACGAGCAGTACTTC. It yields the protein CASSQAYSGTSGYEQYF.

J is TRBJ2-5 and V is TRBV4-3, with a tentative D call TRBD2 (5 bases). CDR3 size: 13 residues. Germline CDR1 LGHNA, CDR2 YSLEER. V was clipped by 0 bases and J by 5 bases, with 7 bases between them. CDR3 nucleotides: TGCGCCAGCAGCCAAGACAGGAGGGAGACCCAGTACTTC. Residues: CASSQDRRETQYF.

The chain uses TRBV3-1 (or the pseudogene TRBV3-2) and TRBJ2-7; 9 bases fit TRBD1. In germline, CDR1 is LGHDT, CDR2 YNNKEL (reference sequence). The CDR3 is made up of 16 amino acids. Trimming removed 4 bases from V and 3 bases from J; junction bases left unmatched: 10. CDR3 DNA sequence: TGTGCCAGCAGCCCCCACCGGGACAGGGCTAGCTACGAGCAGTACTTC. Its protein product is CASSPHRDRASYEQYF.

This clone has just one count. V gene TRBV28 combines with J gene TRBJ2-5, with D perhaps matching TRBD1 (6 bases). The CDR3 runs to 15 residues. V was pared by 2 bases and J by 4 bases, with 14 bases between. Germline V CDR1 and CDR2: MDHEN, SYDVKM. The CDR3 region has the DNA TGTGCCAGCAGTTTACCCCTTGGGGGCGGAGAGACCCAGTACTTC. It is translated as CASSLPLGGGETQYF.

The genes are TRBV5-1 and TRBJ2-2; 10 bases align to TRBD2. V lost 0 bases, J lost 3 bases, and 8 bases stayed unmatched. The germline CDR1 and CDR2 sequences are SGHRS and YFSETQ. This CDR3 is 18 amino acids long. The CDR3 reads CASSLVVPSGSYTGELFF. The CDR3 DNA reads as TGCGCCAGCAGCTTGGTCGTGCCTAGCGGGAGTTACACCGGGGAGCTGTTTTTT.

CDR3 loop: CASSLAQVRGSGANVLTF. Written as DNA, the CDR3 is TGTGCCAGCAGTTTGGCCCAAGTAAGGGGCTCTGGGGCCAACGTCCTGACTTTC. This chain uses TRBV27 with TRBJ2-6; possible D gene TRBD1, 5 bases. CDR3 length: 18 amino acids. Between the trimmed V and J ends, which lost 3 bases and 0 bases, there was a span of 15 bases. CDR1 is MNHEY and CDR2 is SMNVEV in the germline V gene (reference sequence).

Comment on this clone: Other DNA variants within this sample encode the same CDR3. The rearrangement links TRBV12-3 or TRBV12-4 to TRBJ2-5; 8 nucleotides match TRBD1. Trimming cost V 6 bases and J 4 bases; bases outside gene matches: 4. The CDR3 covers 13 residues. The CDR3 spells CASRQGAGETQYF. CDR3 nucleotides: TGTGCCAGCAGGCAGGGGGCCGGAGAGACCCAGTACTTC.

For the CDR3, the DNA is TGTGCCAGCAGTGCCCCGGGACAGGGGAAGGAAGATACGCAGTATTTT. Translated: CASSAPGQGKEDTQYF. This sequence joins TRBV28 and TRBJ2-3, with TRBD1 identical over 10 bases. V lost 5 bases and J lost 5; bases outside the gene matches: 10. The CDR3 spans 16 residues. Looked up from germline, CDR1 is MDHEN and CDR2 is SYDVKM.

This sequence joins TRBV11-1 and TRBJ2-3; D call uncertain. Trimming took off 1 base at V and 0 bases at J, with 8 bases between the two ends. The CDR3 loop spans 15 amino acids. Germline CDR1 and CDR2: SGHAT and FQDESV (reference sequence). As DNA, the CDR3 is TGTGCCAGCAGCTTAGGGGCGTCTAGCACAGATACGCAGTATTTT. The encoded protein is CASSLGASSTDTQYF. Complete variable domain (other parts from reference TRBV11-1 and TRBJ2-3): EAEVAQSPRYKITEKSQAVAFWCDPISGHATLYWYRQILGQGPELLVQFQDESVVDDSQLPKDRFSAERLKGVDSTLKIQPAELGDSAMYLCASSLGASSTDTQYFGPGTRLTVL.

This clone was seen only once. The chain links TRBV19 to TRBJ1-4, with 9 positions matching TRBD1. The trim removed 2 bases at V and 13 bases at J, leaving 5 bases unmatched. Germline values: CDR1 LNHDA, CDR2 SQIVND (reference sequence). This CDR3 region has 13 residues. The CDR3 loop is CASSITGGLRLFF. DNA for the CDR3: TGTGCCAGTAGTATAACAGGGGGCTTAAGACTGTTTTTT.

A word on this clone: With a much larger clone just one base away, this may be a read error. The chain is built from TRBV6-5 and TRBJ2-7, with 9 positions matching TRBD1. From germline, CDR1 is MNHEY and CDR2 SVGAGI. This CDR3 is built from 13 residues. J lost 2 bases, V lost 6 bases, and 2 bases had no gene match. This CDR3 reads CASSRTGAYEQYF. As DNA, the CDR3 is TGTGCCAGCAGCCGGACAGGGGCCTACGAGCAGTACTTC.

This clone was observed once. The rearrangement uses TRBV28 and TRBJ1-1; D gene ambiguous. In germline, CDR1 is MDHEN, CDR2 SYDVKM. This CDR3 is 14 amino acids long. V lost 4 bases and J lost 1, with 10 bases in between. Written as DNA, the CDR3 is TGTGCCAGCAGTTCCCGCTCAGGGAACACTGAAGCTTTCTTT. Translation: CASSSRSGNTEAFF.

There are a few counts of this clone. The rearrangement links TRBV9 to TRBJ1-1; D uncertain. The CDR3 is 14 amino acids. Trimming pared 4 bases from V and 3 bases from J, leaving 13 bases between. From germline, CDR1 is SGDLS and CDR2 YYNGEE. This chain's CDR3 is CASSPRDSYTEAFF. CDR3 bases: TGTGCCAGCAGCCCTCGCGATTCGTACACTGAAGCTTTCTTT.

In DNA form, the CDR3 reads TGCGCCAGCAGCCTAGTACCGGGACAGGGGGGCGAGCAGTACTTC. Translated, it gives CASSLVPGQGGEQYF. The chain combines TRBV5-1 with TRBJ2-7; 11 nucleotides line up with TRBD1. V shed 4 bases and J 6 bases; nucleotides not matched to a gene: 9. CDR3 length: 15 residues. In germline, CDR1 is SGHRS, CDR2 YFSETQ.